This T cell receptor beta chain was identified during a study of CD8 T cells in Susac syndrome. RNA in amounts of roughly 0.5 to 1 ug was reverse transcribed with random hexamers. One entry per CDR3 protein results from TCRdb running MiXCR on the immunoSEQ multiplex PCR reads. The sample carries around 230,000 distinct CDR3 sequences, less than 96% recorded once. Trimming left V 4 bases short and J 1 base short, with 22 bases between. Germline lookup yields CDR1 MGHRA and CDR2 YSYEKL. The CDR3 spans 18 residues. J is TRBJ1-2 and V is TRBV4-1, with a possible D match to TRBD1 (6 bases). Input material: CD4+ T cells from PBMCs. The sequence derives from a human donor with Susac syndrome. The CDR3 sequence is CASSRRLAGAGNNYGYTF. The CDR3 bases are TGCGCCAGCAGCCGCCGCCTCGCGGGGGCAGGGAATAACTATGGCTACACCTTC.